The 18 T cell receptor beta chains listed next were all sequenced from one sample in a study of shared clonotypes between healthy human individuals. Data came from immunoSEQ multiplex PCR; TCRdb stores just in-frame clones and leaves some out. The table records over a million clones, 98% to 99% of them present only once. Sequences were obtained from naive CD4+ T cells sorted from blood. Subset specified: CD45RA+ positively selected. These receptor sequences come from a man younger than 40 in good health.

As regards this clone: This sample includes further DNA sequences coding for the same CDR3. This rearrangement joins TRBV5-1 to TRBJ2-1; D remains unclear. This CDR3 spans 11 amino acids. Per germline, CDR1 SGHRS and CDR2 YFSETQ. V lost 0 bases and J lost 8, with 3 bases in between. The CDR3 nucleotides are TGCGCCAGCAGCTTGGAAGATGAGCAGTTCTTC. Translated, it gives CASSLEDEQFF.

The chain uses TRBV7-3 and TRBJ2-2; D gene ambiguous. V lost 1 base and J 6 bases, leaving 3 bases between the germline ends. This CDR3 has 12 amino acids. Per germline, CDR1 SGHTA and CDR2 FQGTGA. The CDR3 bases are TGTGCCAGCAGCTTAAATGCCGGGGAGCTGTTTTTT. Translation gives CASSLNAGELFF.

This chain connects TRBV25-1 to TRBJ2-6; D is unresolved. V lost 5 bases to trimming and J lost 2 bases, with 4 bases between them. The length of the CDR3 is 13 residues. Germline V gives CDR1 MGHDK, CDR2 SYGVNS. The CDR3 DNA sequence: TGTGCCAGCAGTTATACTGGGGCCAACGTCCTGACTTTC. Encoded protein: CASSYTGANVLTF.

The V gene is TRBV28, the J gene TRBJ2-5; D remains ambiguous. V was clipped by 11 bases and J by 1 base, with 14 bases between them. The CDR3 is made up of 13 amino acids. In germline, CDR1 is MDHEN, CDR2 SYDVKM. CDR3 sequence: CAATGPTQETQYF. The CDR3 DNA reads TGTGCCGCCACTGGACCCACCCAAGAGACCCAGTACTTC.

The gene calls are TRBV10-3 and TRBJ2-7; 9 bases fit TRBD2. The germline CDR1 and CDR2 sequences are ENHRY and SYGVKD. The CDR3 sequence is 12 residues long. V dropped 11 bases and J dropped 3; count of bases not matched to a gene: 5. The CDR3 sequence: CAVKRGDYEQYF. Written as DNA, the CDR3 is TGTGCCGTAAAGCGGGGGGACTACGAGCAGTACTTC.

The J gene is TRBJ2-1, the V gene TRBV28; D is unresolved. This CDR3 comprises 14 residues. The V end was cut by 3 bases, the J end by 13 bases, with 19 bases between. Germline V lookup: CDR1 MDHEN, CDR2 SYDVKM. The CDR3 sequence is CASSFGRRTMSQFF. For the CDR3, the DNA is TGTGCCAGCAGTTTTGGGCGACGTACAATGAGTCAGTTCTTC.

This chain links TRBV28 with TRBJ2-3, with 15 bases lining up with TRBD2. Germline CDR1 reads MDHEN; CDR2 reads SYDVKM. The CDR3 runs to 18 residues. Unmatched junction bases numbered 7, after V lost 5 bases and J lost 1 base. CDR3 in DNA: TGTGCCAGCAGTCCCGTTCGGACTAGCGGGAGGGGCACAGATACGCAGTATTTT. Protein: CASSPVRTSGRGTDTQYF.

The V and J genes are TRBV5-1 and TRBJ1-5, with a possible D match to TRBD1 (5 bases). V was trimmed by 0 bases and J by 1 base, leaving 8 bases between them. Germline V gives CDR1 SGHRS, CDR2 YFSETQ. The CDR3 has 15 residues. The CDR3 DNA sequence: TGCGCCAGCAGCTTGGTAGGGGAAAGCAATCAGCCCCAGCATTTT. It codes for CASSLVGESNQPQHF.

The chain recombines TRBV2 with TRBJ2-7; D possibly matches TRBD1 or TRBD2 (5 bases each). With 6 bases removed from V and 0 bases from J, the gap between germline ends came to 9 bases. CDR1 is SNHLY, CDR2 FYNNEI, per germline. The CDR3 totals 13 residues. The DNA of the CDR3 is TGTGCCAGCAGGCCGGGACCCTCCTACGAGCAGTACTTC. Its translation: CASRPGPSYEQYF.

This clone was seen a single time. This rearrangement joins TRBV11-3 to TRBJ2-5; the D gene is possibly TRBD2 (5 bases). V was shortened by 5 bases and J by 3 bases, with 13 bases between the two germline ends. In germline, CDR1 is SGHNT, CDR2 YENEEA. The CDR3 spans 14 residues. The CDR3 DNA is TGTGCCAGCAGCCACGGACTCTTCGAAGAGACCCAGTACTTC. It translates to CASSHGLFEETQYF.

J is TRBJ1-2 and V is TRBV5-1, with D perhaps TRBD1 (6 bases). Trimming shortened V by 2 bases and J by 8 bases, and 19 bases separated the two germline ends. CDR3 size: 15 residues. In germline, CDR1 is SGHRS, CDR2 YFSETQ. CDR3 in DNA: TGCGCCAGCAGCTTAGATACACAGGGTTTGGGAGGCTACACCTTC. This sequence encodes CASSLDTQGLGGYTF. The variable domain in full, with the rest retrieved from reference TRBV5-1 and TRBJ1-2, is KAGVTQTPRYLIKTRGQQVTLSCSPISGHRSVSWYQQTPGQGLQFLFEYFSETQRNKGNFPGRFSGRQFSNSRSEMNVSTLELGDSALYLCASSLDTQGLGGYTFGSGTRLTVV.

This clone is a singleton in its sample. The V gene is TRBV7-2, the J gene TRBJ2-5; 10 positions match TRBD2. V trimming: 5 bases; J trimming: 3 bases; junction bases outside the gene matches: 6. CDR3 size: 15 residues. The germline gives CDR1 SGHTA, CDR2 FQGNSA. CDR3 amino acids: CASSVRAGGEETQYF. CDR3 coding DNA: TGTGCCAGCAGCGTTAGAGCGGGAGGGGAAGAGACCCAGTACTTC. Supplemented by reference TRBV7-2 and TRBJ2-5, the full variable domain reads GAGVSQSPSNKVTEKGKDVELRCDPISGHTALYWYRQSLGQGLEFLIYFQGNSAPDKSGLPSDRFSAERTGGSVSTLTIQRTQQEDSAVYLCASSVRAGGEETQYFGPGTRLLVL.

The rearrangement uses TRBV27 and TRBJ2-7, with 8 positions matching TRBD1. V gave up 9 bases and J gave up 3 bases; unmatched junction bases: 13. Germline V CDR1 and CDR2: MNHEY, SMNVEV (reference sequence). This CDR3 has 15 amino acids. The CDR3 DNA is TGTGCCAGTTCGGGACAGGCCCCCAAGGGCTACGAGCAGTACTTC. This gives the protein CASSGQAPKGYEQYF.

The chain uses TRBV5-1 and TRBJ2-7; the match to TRBD2 covers 7 bases. The germline V gene encodes CDR1 SGHRS and CDR2 YFSETQ. J was trimmed by 2 bases and V by 0 bases; bases with no gene match: 5. The CDR3 sequence is 15 residues long. CDR3 sequence: CASSLVWGGTYEQYF. The CDR3, as DNA: TGCGCCAGCAGCTTGGTATGGGGGGGAACCTACGAGCAGTACTTC.

The V and J genes are TRBV9 and TRBJ2-3; D uncertain. V lost 0 bases to trimming and J lost 5 bases, with 10 bases between them. The CDR3 is made up of 14 amino acids. Looked up from germline, CDR1 is SGDLS and CDR2 is YYNGEE. CDR3 protein: CASSVGDPRDTQYF. The CDR3 DNA reads TGTGCCAGCAGCGTAGGAGACCCTCGAGATACGCAGTATTTT. The whole variable domain, filled in from reference TRBV9 and TRBJ2-3, reads DSGVTQTPKHLITATGQRVTLRCSPRSGDLSVYWYQQSLDQGLQFLIQYYNGEERAKGNILERFSAQQFPDLHSELNLSSLELGDSALYFCASSVGDPRDTQYFGPGTRLTVL.

V usage is TRBV2 and J usage is TRBJ2-7, with 10 bases lining up with TRBD1. Losses at the gene ends were 6 bases for V and 5 bases for J; bases not matched to a gene: 7. Looked up from germline, CDR1 is SNHLY and CDR2 is FYNNEI. The CDR3 has 14 residues. Here the CDR3 DNA reads TGTGCCAGCAGAGGTGACAGGGGGCGCCACGAGCAGTACTTC. This gives the protein CASRGDRGRHEQYF.

This clone was seen a single time. This chain links TRBV11-3 with TRBJ1-3; maybe TRBD1 (5 bases). The CDR3 runs 18 residues. Germline V gene data show CDR1 as SGHNT and CDR2 as YENEEA. Trimming took off 5 bases at V and 0 bases at J, with 20 bases between the two ends. The CDR3 coding sequence is TGTGCCAGCAGCCACCAAGCCCCGGGGCGGCGCTCTGGAAACACCATATATTTT. This sequence encodes CASSHQAPGRRSGNTIYF.

The gene calls are TRBV9 and TRBJ2-1; TRBD2 agrees at 10 bases. The germline V gene encodes CDR1 SGDLS and CDR2 YYNGEE. This CDR3 region has 16 residues. V lost 5 bases and J lost 6; bases outside the gene matches: 11. The DNA of the CDR3 is TGTGCCAGCAGTGCAAGGAGCGGGAGGGCCTCCAATGAGCAGTTCTTC. It codes for CASSARSGRASNEQFF.